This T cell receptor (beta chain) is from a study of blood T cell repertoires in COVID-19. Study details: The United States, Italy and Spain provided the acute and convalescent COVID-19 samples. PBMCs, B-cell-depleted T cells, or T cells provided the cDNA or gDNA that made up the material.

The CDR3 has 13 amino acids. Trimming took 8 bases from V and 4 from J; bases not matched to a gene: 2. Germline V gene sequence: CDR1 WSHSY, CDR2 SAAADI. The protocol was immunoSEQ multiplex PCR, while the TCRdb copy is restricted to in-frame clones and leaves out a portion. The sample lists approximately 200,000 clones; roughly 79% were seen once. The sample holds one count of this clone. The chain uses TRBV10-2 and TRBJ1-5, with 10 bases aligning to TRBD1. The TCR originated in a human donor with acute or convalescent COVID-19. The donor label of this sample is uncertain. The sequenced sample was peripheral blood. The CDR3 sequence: CASGDRGNQPQHF. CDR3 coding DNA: TGCGCCAGCGGGGACAGGGGAAATCAGCCCCAGCATTTT.